This entry lists 2 T cell receptor beta chains sequenced from one sample in a study of Tregs in tolerant kidney transplant recipients. The assay was immunoSEQ multiplex PCR, and TCRdb's table has in-frame clones only and misses some. The table lists some 90,000 clones, around nine tenths of them singletons, with 4.7% in the top ten. The sequenced sample was CD8+ T cells from blood. Every receptor here comes from a human donor in good health.

The chain joins TRBV6-5 to TRBJ2-7; D unclear. Germline V lookup: CDR1 MNHEY, CDR2 SVGAGI. Trimming shortened V by 2 bases and J by 3 bases, and 8 bases separated the two germline ends. CDR3 length: 13 amino acids. This CDR3 reads CASSYGQIYEQYF. The CDR3 bases are TGTGCCAGCAGTTACGGTCAAATCTACGAGCAGTACTTC.

The DNA of the CDR3 is TGCGCCAGCAGCCCTATGACAGCCTCCTTCTCCTACGAGCAGTACTTC. Translation gives CASSPMTASFSYEQYF. The rearrangement uses TRBV5-1 and TRBJ2-7; tentative D call: TRBD1 (5 bases). The germline V gene encodes CDR1 SGHRS and CDR2 YFSETQ. This CDR3 spans 16 amino acids. Trimming left V 4 bases short and J 0 bases short, with 17 bases between.